The sequence of this T cell receptor beta chain was determined in a study of long-term antiretroviral therapy in people with HIV. Survey level was the resolution at which the v3.0 immunoSEQ assay ran. Here immunoSEQ multiplex PCR was the method, and the copy in TCRdb shows in-frame clones only, minus some. The data contain thousands of clones, roughly 80% of them singletons. Study-wide points: In the period from about 2003 to 2018, blood was collected, possibly under older ART regimens. Control repertoires displayed wider CDR3 length ranges than the HIV repertoires.

Comments on this clone: Its target is unknown.

This CDR3 contains 11 residues. The germline V gene has CDR1 GTSNPN and CDR2 SVGIG (reference sequence). Trimming removed 5 bases at V and 3 bases at J, with 7 bases between. This TCR derives from a man aged 40-55 years with HIV. The source material was unsorted PBMCs, sampled nearly 2.7 years before starting antiretroviral therapy. The gene calls are TRBV30 and TRBJ1-2; D uncertain. The CDR3 coding sequence is TGTGCCTGGCGCGGGTACTATGGCTACACCTTC. It codes for CAWRGYYGYTF.